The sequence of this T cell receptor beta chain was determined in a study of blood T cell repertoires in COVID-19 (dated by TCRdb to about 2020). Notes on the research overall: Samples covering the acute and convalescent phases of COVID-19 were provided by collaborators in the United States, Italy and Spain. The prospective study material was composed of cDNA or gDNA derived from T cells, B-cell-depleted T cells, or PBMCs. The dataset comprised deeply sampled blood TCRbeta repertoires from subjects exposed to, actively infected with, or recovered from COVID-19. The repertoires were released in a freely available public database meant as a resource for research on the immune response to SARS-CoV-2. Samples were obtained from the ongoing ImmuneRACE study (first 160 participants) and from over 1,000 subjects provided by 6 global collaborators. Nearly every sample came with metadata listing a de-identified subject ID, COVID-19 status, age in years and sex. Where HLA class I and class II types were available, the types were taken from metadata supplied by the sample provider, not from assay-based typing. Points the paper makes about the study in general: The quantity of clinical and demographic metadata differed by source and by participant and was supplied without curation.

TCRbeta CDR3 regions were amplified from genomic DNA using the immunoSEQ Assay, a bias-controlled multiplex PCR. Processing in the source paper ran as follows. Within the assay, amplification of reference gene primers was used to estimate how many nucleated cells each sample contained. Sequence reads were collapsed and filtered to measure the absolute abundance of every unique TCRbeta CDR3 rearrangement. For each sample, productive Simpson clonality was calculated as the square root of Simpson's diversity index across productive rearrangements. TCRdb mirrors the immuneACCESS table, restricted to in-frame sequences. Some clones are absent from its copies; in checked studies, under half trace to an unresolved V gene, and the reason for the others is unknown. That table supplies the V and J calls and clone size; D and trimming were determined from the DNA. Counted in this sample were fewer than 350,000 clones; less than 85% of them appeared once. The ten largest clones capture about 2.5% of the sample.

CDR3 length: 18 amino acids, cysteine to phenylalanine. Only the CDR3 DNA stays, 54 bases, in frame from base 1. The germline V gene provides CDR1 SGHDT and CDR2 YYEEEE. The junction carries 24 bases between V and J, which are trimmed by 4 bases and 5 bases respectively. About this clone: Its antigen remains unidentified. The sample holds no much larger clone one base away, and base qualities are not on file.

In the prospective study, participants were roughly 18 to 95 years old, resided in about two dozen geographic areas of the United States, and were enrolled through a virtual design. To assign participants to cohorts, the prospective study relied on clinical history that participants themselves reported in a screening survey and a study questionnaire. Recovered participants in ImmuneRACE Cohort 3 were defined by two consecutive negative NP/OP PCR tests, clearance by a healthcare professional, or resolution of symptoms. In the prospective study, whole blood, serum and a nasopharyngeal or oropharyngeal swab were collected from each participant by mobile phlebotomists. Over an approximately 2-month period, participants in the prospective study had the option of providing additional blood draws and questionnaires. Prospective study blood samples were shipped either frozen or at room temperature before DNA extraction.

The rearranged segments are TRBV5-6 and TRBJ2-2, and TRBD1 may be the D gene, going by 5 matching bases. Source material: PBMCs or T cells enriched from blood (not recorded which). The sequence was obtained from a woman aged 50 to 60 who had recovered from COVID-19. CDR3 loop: CASSPPGKIRGRTGELFF. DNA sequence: TGTGCCAGCAGCCCCCCCGGAAAAATAAGGGGAAGGACCGGGGAGCTGTTTTTT. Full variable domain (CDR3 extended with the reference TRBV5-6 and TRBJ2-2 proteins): DAGVTQSPTHLIKTRGQQVTLRCSPKSGHDTVSWYQQALGQGPQFIFQYYEEEERQRGNFPDRFSGHQFPNYSSELNVNALLLGDSALYLCASSPPGKIRGRTGELFFGEGSRLTVL.